What follows is one T cell receptor beta chain and its context. Its target antigen remains unknown. Base qualities were left out, and no much larger clone turns up one base away. Using the deep immunoSEQ assay, multiplex PCR amplified TCR CDR3 regions from genomic DNA. Extracted genomic DNA from each cell subset was distributed evenly across all wells of several immunoSEQ 96-well plates, and each plate was treated as a replicate. For sorted subsets, each replicate PCR was loaded with 150 to 250 ng genomic DNA, equivalent to 25,000 to 35,000 T cell genomes. Purified libraries were measured with a Qubit 3.0 fluorometer, size-checked on a Bioanalyzer 2100, and measured again with the KAPA Library Quantification kit. Each immunoSEQ 96-well plate was sequenced on its own single-read 150-cycle Illumina NextSeq 550 flow cell. The original methods were these. The immunoSEQ output contained only junctional sequences without quality scores, so filtering could not match that applied to full-length reads. Sequences were annotated with PyIR, a Python wrapper for IgBLAST v1.9, using IMGT germline references to assign V/J genes and CDR3. Reads were removed for weak V/J assignments (E-value above 1e-6), missing CDR3, stop codons, out-of-frame junctions, or ambiguous translated residues. V3J clonotypes were defined as sequences sharing an identical inferred V gene, J gene, and CDR3 amino acid sequence. To compute the percentage overlap between repertoires, the number of shared unique clonotypes was divided by the size of the smaller repertoire. Richness of each repertoire was evaluated using RTK rarefaction, the Chao1 estimator, and Recon v2.1 estimates of unobserved clonotypes. Generation probabilities for all TCRbeta clonotypes obtained by the gDNA method from a handful of donors were computed using OLGA. TCRdb's version of the immuneACCESS table is confined to in-frame rearrangements and falls short of the full clone set. An unresolved V gene accounts for under half of the shortfall where checked; the remainder is of unknown origin. Clone size and V and J calls were adopted from that table, with D and trimming inferred from the DNA. Within this sample are approximately 2.4 million clones, with roughly 95% of them counted one time only. 0.13% of the sample belongs to the ten largest clones.

Per the germline V gene (reference sequence), SGHNT is the CDR1 and YYREEE is the CDR2. Including cysteine and phenylalanine, the CDR3 has 13 amino acids. The DNA shown is the 39-base CDR3, in frame from base 1. The junction carries 7 bases between V and J, which are trimmed by 2 bases and 2 bases respectively. This specimen comes from a study of shared clonotypes between healthy human individuals (dated by TCRdb to 2020 to 2022). For the study in its entirety: The cohort included a few men and a couple of women between 18 and 49 years of age. For each donor, CD4 naive and CD4 memory were each run on three plates, CD8 naive on two plates, and CD8 memory on one plate. To estimate repertoire size and how much clonotype sharing occurs between individuals, the study deeply sequenced the blood TCR repertoires of roughly 5 healthy adults. To increase sequencing depth and limit assay-specific biases, TCR repertoire library preparation and sequencing were carried out by different laboratories using diverse techniques. Leukapheresis yielded between about 0.94 and 8.9 billion PBMCs per donor.

The donors were healthy, HIV-negative adults with no recently reported acute infections or vaccinations. All donors were Caucasian adults living in Nashville, Tennessee, USA. CD4+ T cells were enriched by magnetic negative selection; naive cells were then positively selected on CD45RA, and the negative fraction formed the memory subset. Blood was collected by leukapheresis, and PBMCs were isolated by Ficoll-Histopaque density gradient centrifugation and then cryopreserved in liquid nitrogen vapor phase. Analytical flow cytometry was used to check the purity and quantity of every magnetically sorted T cell population. Genomic DNA was isolated from each sorted fraction and quantified by UV absorbance on a Nanodrop 2000c. Broader findings and caveats from the paper: The small number of donors limited the genetic and exposure-history diversity represented. Even with the large sequencing depth, rarefaction of the sorted-subset datasets indicated that sequencing was incomplete. When a few donors were compared, the shared fraction of clonotypes was about 5% for naive CD4, 3.5% to 4% for naive CD8, more than 2% for memory CD4, and less than 0.45% for memory CD8. Naive subsets generally had larger estimated clonotype richness than memory subsets did. Pairwise subsampling led to the expectation that sequencing depth would affect the degree of clonotype sharing among donors. Compared with non-shared clonotypes, the clonotypes found in all four sorted-subset donors had higher generation probabilities. Sampling was restricted to blood, and TCR repertoires in tissue are likely to differ from TCR repertoires in blood.

The receptor was isolated from a man aged 18 to 30 in good health. Sequencing was carried out using naive CD4+ T cells sorted from blood. The cell subset or site label corresponds to: CD45RA+ positively selected. The rearrangement combines TRBV5-4 with TRBJ2-5; the D gene is not confidently resolved. CDR3 sequence: CASSFSLQETQYF. The nucleotide sequence reads as follows: TGTGCCAGCAGCTTTTCACTACAAGAGACCCAGTACTTC.